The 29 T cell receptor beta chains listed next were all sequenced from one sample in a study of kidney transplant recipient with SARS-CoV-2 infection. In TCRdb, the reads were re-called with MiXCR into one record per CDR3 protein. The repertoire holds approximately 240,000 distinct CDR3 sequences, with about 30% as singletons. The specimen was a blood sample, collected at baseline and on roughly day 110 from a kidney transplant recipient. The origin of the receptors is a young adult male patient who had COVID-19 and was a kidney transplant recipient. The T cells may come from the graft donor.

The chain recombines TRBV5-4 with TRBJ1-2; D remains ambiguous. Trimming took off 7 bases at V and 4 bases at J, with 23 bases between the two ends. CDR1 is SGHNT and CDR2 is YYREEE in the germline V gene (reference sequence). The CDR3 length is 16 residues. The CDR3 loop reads CASGVYVPGKTYGYTF. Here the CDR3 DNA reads TGTGCCAGCGGAGTGTACGTACCAGGAAAGACCTATGGCTACACCTTC.

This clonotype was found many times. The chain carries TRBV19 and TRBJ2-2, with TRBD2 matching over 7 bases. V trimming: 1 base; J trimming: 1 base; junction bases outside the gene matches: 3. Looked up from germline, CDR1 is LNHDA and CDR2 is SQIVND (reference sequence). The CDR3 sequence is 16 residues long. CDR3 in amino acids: CASSIGAGENTGELFF. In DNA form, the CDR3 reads TGTGCCAGTAGTATAGGGGCGGGGGAGAACACCGGGGAGCTGTTTTTT.

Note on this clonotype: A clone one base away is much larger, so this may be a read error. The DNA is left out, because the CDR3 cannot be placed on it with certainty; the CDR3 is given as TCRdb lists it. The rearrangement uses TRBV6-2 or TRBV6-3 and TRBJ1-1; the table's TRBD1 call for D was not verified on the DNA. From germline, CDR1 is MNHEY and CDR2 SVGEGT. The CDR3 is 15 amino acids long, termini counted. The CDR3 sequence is CASTLRARGDTEAFF.

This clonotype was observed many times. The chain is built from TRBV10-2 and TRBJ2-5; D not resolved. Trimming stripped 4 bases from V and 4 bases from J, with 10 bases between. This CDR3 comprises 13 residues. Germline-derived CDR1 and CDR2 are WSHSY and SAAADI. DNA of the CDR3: TGCGCCAGCAGTGTCCTGGCCCGAGAGACCCAGTACTTC. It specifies CASSVLARETQYF.

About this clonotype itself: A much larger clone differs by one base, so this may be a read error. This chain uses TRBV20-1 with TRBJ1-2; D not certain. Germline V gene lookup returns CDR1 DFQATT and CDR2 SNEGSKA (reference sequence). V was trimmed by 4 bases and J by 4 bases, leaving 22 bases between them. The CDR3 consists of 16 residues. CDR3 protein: CSATGGLFRKTYGYTF. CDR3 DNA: TGCAGTGCTACTGGAGGGCTGTTTCGAAAGACCTATGGCTACACCTTC.

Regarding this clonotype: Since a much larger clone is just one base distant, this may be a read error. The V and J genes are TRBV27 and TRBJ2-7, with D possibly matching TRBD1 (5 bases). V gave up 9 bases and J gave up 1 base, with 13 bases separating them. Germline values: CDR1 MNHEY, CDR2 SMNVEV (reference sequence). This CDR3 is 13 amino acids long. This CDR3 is CASNRKGSYEQYF. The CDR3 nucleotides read TGTGCCAGTAATCGAAAGGGGTCCTACGAGCAGTACTTC.

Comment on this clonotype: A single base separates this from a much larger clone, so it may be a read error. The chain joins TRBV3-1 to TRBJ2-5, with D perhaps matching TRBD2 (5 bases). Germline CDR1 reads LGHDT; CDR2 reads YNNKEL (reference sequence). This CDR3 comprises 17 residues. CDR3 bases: TGTGCCAACAGCGGTTTGGATCCCATTTCTTTCTCTGAGACCCAGTACTTC. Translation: CANSGLDPISFSETQYF.

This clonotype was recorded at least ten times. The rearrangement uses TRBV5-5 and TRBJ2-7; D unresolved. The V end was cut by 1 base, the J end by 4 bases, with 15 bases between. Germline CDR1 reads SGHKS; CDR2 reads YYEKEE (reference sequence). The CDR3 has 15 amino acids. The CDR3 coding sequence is TGTGCCAGCAGCTTGAATTGGAATACCCAATACGAGCAGTACTTC. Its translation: CASSLNWNTQYEQYF.

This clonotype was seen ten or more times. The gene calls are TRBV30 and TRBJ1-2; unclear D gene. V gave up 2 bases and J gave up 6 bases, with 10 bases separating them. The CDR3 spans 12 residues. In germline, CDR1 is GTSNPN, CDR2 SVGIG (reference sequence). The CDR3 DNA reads TGTGCCTGGAGTCCCCGGGGTGATGGCTACACCTTC. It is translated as CAWSPRGDGYTF.

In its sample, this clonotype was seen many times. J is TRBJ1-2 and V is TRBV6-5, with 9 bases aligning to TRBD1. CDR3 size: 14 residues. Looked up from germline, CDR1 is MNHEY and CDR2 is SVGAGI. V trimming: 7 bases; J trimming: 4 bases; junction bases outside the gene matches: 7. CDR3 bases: TGTGCCAGCACACTAAGGACAGGGGCCTATGGCTACACCTTC. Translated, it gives CASTLRTGAYGYTF.

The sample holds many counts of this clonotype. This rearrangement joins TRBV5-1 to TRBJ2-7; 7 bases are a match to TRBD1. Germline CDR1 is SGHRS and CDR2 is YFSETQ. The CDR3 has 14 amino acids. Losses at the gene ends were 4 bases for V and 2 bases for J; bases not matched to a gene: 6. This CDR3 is CASSLQGSPYEQYF. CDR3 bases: TGCGCCAGCAGCCTACAGGGGTCCCCCTACGAGCAGTACTTC. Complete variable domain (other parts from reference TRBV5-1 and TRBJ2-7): KAGVTQTPRYLIKTRGQQVTLSCSPISGHRSVSWYQQTPGQGLQFLFEYFSETQRNKGNFPGRFSGRQFSNSRSEMNVSTLELGDSALYLCASSLQGSPYEQYFGPGTRLTVT.

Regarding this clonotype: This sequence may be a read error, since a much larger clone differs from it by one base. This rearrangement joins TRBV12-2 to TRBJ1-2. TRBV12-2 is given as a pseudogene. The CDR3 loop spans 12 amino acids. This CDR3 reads CASRLQGSGYTF. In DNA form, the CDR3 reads TGTGCAAGTCGCTTACAAGGGTCTGGCTACACCTTC.

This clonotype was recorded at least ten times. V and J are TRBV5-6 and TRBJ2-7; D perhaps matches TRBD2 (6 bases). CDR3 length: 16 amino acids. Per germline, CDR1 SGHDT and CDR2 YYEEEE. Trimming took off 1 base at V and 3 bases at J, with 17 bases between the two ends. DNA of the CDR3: TGTGCCAGCAGCTTGACCTCCCGAGGGACTTACTACGAGCAGTACTTC. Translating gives CASSLTSRGTYYEQYF.

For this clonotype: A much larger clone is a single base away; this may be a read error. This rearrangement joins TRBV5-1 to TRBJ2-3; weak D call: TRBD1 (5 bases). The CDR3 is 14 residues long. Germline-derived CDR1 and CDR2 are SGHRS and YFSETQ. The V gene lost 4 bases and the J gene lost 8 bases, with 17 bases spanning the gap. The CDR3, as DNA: TGCGCCAGCAGCCCGAACATACAGGCAGGTACGCAGTATTTT. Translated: CASSPNIQAGTQYF.

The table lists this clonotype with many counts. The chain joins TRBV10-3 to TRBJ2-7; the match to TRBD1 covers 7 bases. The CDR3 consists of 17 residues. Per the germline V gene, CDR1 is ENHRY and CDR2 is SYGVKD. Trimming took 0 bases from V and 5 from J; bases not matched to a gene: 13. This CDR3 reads CAISESESGQGVDEQYF. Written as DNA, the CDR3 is TGTGCCATCAGTGAGTCCGAGTCAGGCCAGGGGGTCGACGAGCAGTACTTC.

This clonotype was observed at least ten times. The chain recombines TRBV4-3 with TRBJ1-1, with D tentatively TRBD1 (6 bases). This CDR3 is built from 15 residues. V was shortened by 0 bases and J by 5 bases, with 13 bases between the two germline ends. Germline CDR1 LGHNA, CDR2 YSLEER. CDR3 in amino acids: CASSQDFGGHTEAFF. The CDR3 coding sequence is TGCGCCAGCAGCCAAGATTTTGGGGGGCATACTGAAGCTTTCTTT.

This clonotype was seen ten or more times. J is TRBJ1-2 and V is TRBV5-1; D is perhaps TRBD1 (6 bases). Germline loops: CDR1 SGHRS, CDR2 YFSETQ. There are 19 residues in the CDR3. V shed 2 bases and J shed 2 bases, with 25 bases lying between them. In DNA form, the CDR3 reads TGCGCCAGCAGCTTCGGATCCCTAGGACAGCCACGGGAGAACTATGGCTACACCTTC. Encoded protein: CASSFGSLGQPRENYGYTF.

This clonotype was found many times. The CDR3 here is CASSEPLAGGRSDTQYF. In DNA form, the CDR3 reads TGTGCCAGCAGTGAACCTCTAGCGGGGGGGCGGTCAGATACGCAGTATTTT. V and J are TRBV2 and TRBJ2-3; 12 bases are a match to TRBD2. The V segment lost 2 bases and the J segment 4 bases; nucleotides outside the gene matches: 7. Germline lookup yields CDR1 SNHLY and CDR2 FYNNEI. CDR3 length: 17 residues.

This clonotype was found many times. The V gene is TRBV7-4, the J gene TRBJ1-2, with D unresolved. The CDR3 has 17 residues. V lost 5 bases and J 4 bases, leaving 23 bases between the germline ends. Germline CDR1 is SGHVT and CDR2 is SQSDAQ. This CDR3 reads CASSAINSARKTYGYTF. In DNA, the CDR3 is TGTGCCAGCAGCGCAATTAATTCAGCTCGAAAGACCTATGGCTACACCTTC. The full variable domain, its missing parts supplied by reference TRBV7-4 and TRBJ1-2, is GAGVSQSPRYKVAKRGRDVALRCDSISGHVTLYWYRQTLGQGSEVLTYSQSDAQRDKSGRPSGRFSAERPERSVSTLKIQRTEQGDSAVYLCASSAINSARKTYGYTFGSGTRLTVV.

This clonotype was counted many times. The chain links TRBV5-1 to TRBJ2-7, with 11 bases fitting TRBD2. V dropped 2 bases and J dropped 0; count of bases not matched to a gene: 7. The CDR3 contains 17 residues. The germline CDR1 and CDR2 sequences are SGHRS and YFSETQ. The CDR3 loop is CASSLLAGVLSSYEQYF. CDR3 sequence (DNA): TGCGCCAGCAGCTTACTAGCGGGGGTATTAAGCTCCTACGAGCAGTACTTC.

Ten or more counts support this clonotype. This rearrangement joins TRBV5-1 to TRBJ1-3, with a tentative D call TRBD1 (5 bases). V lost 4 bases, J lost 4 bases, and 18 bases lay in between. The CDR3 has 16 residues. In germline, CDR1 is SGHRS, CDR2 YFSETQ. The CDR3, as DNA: TGCGCCAGCAGCCTGGGGACGGGGCCGGGAGGAAACACCATATATTTT. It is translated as CASSLGTGPGGNTIYF.

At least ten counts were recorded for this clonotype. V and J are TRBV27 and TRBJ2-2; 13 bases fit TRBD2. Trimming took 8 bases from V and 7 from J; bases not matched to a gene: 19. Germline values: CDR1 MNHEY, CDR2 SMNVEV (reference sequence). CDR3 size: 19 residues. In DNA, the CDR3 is TGTGCCAGCCGACTACTCGTTACTAGCGGGAGGGCCCTCGGCGGGGAGCTGTTTTTT. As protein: CASRLLVTSGRALGGELFF.

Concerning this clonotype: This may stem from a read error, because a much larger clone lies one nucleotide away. The CDR3 DNA follows: TGTGCCAGCGGTGGACAGGGAAGCTCCTACGAGCAGTACTTC. It codes for CASGGQGSSYEQYF. The rearrangement uses TRBV6-5 and TRBJ2-7, with 8 positions matching TRBD1. The CDR3 totals 14 residues. Germline CDR1 is MNHEY and CDR2 is SVGAGI. V was clipped by 8 bases and J by 0 bases; unmatched bases: 6.

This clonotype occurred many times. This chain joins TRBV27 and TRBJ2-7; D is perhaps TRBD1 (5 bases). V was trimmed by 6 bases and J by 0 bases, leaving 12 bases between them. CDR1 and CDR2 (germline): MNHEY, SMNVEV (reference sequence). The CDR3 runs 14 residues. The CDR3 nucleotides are TGTGCCAGCAGACACCCCGACAGCTCCTACGAGCAGTACTTC. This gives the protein CASRHPDSSYEQYF.

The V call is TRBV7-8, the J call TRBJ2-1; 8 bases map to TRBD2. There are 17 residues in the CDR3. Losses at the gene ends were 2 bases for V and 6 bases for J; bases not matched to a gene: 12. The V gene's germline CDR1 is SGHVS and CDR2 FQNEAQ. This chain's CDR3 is CASSLNPAGGYTNEQFF. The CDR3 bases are TGTGCCAGCAGCTTAAATCCTGCGGGGGGCTATACCAATGAGCAGTTCTTC.

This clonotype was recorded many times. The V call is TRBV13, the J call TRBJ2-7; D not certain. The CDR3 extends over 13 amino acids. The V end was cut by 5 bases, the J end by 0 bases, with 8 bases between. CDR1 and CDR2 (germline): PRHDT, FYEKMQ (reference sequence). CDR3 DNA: TGTGCCAGCAGCCAGGAAAGCTCCTACGAGCAGTACTTC. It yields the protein CASSQESSYEQYF.

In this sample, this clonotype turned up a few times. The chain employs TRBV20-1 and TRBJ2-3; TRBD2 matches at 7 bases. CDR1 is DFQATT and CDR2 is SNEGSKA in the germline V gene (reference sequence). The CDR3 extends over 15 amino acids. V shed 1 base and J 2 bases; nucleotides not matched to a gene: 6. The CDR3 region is CSARGSSGDTDTQYF. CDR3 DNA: TGCAGTGCTAGAGGTTCAAGCGGGGACACAGATACGCAGTATTTT.

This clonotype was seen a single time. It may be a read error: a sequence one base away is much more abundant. CDR3 residues: CASSLWGGDQPQHF. The CDR3 DNA sequence: TGTGCCAGCAGTTTGTGGGGGGGCGATCAGCCCCAGCATTTT. The J gene is TRBJ1-5, the V gene TRBV28, with a tentative D call TRBD1 (6 bases). The CDR3 is made up of 14 amino acids. The V end was cut by 3 bases, the J end by 5 bases, with 11 bases between. Germline loops: CDR1 MDHEN, CDR2 SYDVKM.

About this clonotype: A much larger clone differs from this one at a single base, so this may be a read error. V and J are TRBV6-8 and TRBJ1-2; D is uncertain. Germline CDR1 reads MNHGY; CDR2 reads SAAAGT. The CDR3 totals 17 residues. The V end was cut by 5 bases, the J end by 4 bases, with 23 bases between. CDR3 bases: TGTGCCAGCAGTGGTTACAAACGCTCTAGAAAGACCTATGGCTACACCTTC. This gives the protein CASSGYKRSRKTYGYTF.